This T cell receptor (beta chain) stems from a study of blood T cells in healthy people across ages. This clonotype turned up a few times. The antigen remains unidentified. The authors ran a second PCR of about 6 to 11 cycles using a sample-barcoded 5' primer and a J-beta primer mix. TCRdb processed the 5' RACE reads anew with MiXCR; each CDR3 protein has one entry. Here the sample spans roughly 500,000 distinct CDR3 sequences, approximately 25% being singletons. This CDR3 comprises 13 residues. Germline-derived CDR1 and CDR2 are SGHTA and FQGNSA. V gave up 5 bases and J gave up 5 bases, with 12 bases separating them. Overall study results and limits: Expanded clonotype changes were possibly confounded by unknown donor CMV status.

These data are also associated with another study on T cells of mothers and their children. That work contributes: Once extracted, all RNA went into cDNA synthesis at around 1.4 ug per 15 ul. Sample barcodes plus 2-4 random nucleotides came from the M1S primer.

The rearrangement links TRBV7-2 to TRBJ2-5; D unclear. The sequence was obtained from a boy between 10 and 17 years old in good health. The sequenced material came from blood. The chain's CDR3 is CASSLSRVETQYF. CDR3 coding DNA: TGTGCCAGCAGCCTATCTCGGGTCGAGACCCAGTACTTC. The full variable domain, its missing parts supplied by reference TRBV7-2 and TRBJ2-5, is GAGVSQSPSNKVTEKGKDVELRCDPISGHTALYWYRQSLGQGLEFLIYFQGNSAPDKSGLPSDRFSAERTGGSVSTLTIQRTQQEDSAVYLCASSLSRVETQYFGPGTRLLVL.